The T cell receptor beta chain described here comes from a study of vaccination and CD4 T cells after COVID-19. Study summary: Two Hispanic individuals were among six male and four female convalescent patients.

With the Oncomine TCR Beta short-read assay, DNA from cultured CD4+ T cells was sequenced. Each CDR3 protein is one row after TCRdb ran MiXCR on the PCR reads. The sample has 15,000 to 20,000 distinct CDR3 sequences; roughly 60% are singletons. With regard to this clonotype: Its antigen is undetermined.

As for treatment: approximately 9-day PBMC culture with coronavirus spike peptide pools or control peptides (ViraFEST assay). Fresh IL-2 medium was used to replace half of the medium on days 3 and 7. Germline CDR1 is DFQATT and CDR2 is SNEGSKA (reference sequence). The ends lost 4 bases at V and 8 bases at J; junction bases unmatched: 8. The CDR3 totals 13 residues. This chain links TRBV20-1 with TRBJ1-3; 7 positions agree with TRBD1. The origin of this receptor is a human donor who had recovered from COVID-19. Sequencing was performed on CD4+ T cells from blood, cultured in vitro. CDR3 DNA: TGCAGTGCTAAAGGAACAGGGGTAGACACCATATATTTT. Its translation is CSAKGTGVDTIYF.